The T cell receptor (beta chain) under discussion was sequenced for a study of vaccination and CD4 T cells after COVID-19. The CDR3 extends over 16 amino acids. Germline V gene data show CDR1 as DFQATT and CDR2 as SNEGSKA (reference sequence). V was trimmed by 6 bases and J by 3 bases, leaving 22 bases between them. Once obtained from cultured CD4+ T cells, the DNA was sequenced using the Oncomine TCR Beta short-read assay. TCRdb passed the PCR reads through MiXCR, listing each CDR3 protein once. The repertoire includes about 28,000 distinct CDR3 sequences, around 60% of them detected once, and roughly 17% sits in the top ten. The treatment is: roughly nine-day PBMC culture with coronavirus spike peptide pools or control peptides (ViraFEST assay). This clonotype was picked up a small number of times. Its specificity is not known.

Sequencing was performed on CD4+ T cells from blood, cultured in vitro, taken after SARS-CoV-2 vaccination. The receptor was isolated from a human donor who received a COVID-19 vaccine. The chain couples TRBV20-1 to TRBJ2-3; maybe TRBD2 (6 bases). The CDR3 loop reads CSARMVSGGGTDTQYF. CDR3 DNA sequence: TGCAGTGCCAGAATGGTTTCCGGGGGTGGTACAGATACGCAGTATTTT.